This TCR beta chain was found in a study of blood T cell repertoires in COVID-19. Across the whole study: Donors in the United States, Italy and Spain gave samples during acute or convalescent COVID-19. PBMCs, B-cell-depleted T cells, or T cells were the source of the cDNA or gDNA that made up the material.

Across about two dozen US areas, participants ranged in age from roughly 18 to 95 years. Membership in each cohort depended on participant-reported clinical history. Libraries were prepared by immunoSEQ multiplex PCR; TCRdb keeps only in-frame clonotypes and omits some of them. There are a few hundred thousand clones in the sample; 75% to 90% occur only once, and less than 1.5% lies in the top ten. This CDR3 comprises 12 residues. V was shortened by 7 bases and J by 6 bases, with 15 bases between the two germline ends. The germline gives CDR1 SQVTM, CDR2 ANQGSEA. Comments on this clone: Distinct nucleotide sequences in the sample also encode this CDR3.

This receptor was obtained from a young man who had recovered from COVID-19. The chain is built from TRBV29-1 and TRBJ1-2, with a tentative D call TRBD1 (5 bases). Source material: PBMCs or T cells enriched from blood (not recorded which). CDR3 nucleotide sequence: TGCAGCGCCACCCAGGGAGGCGATGGCTACACCTTC. This encodes CSATQGGDGYTF.